The 9 T cell receptor beta chains presented below share a single source sample, sequenced in a study of T cells in Graves' hyperthyroidism and ophthalmopathy. TCR beta CDR3 sequences were amplified from RNA transcripts. Carried out on the TCR CDR3, a first-round RT-PCR used the HTBI primer set. Each CDR3 protein is one row after TCRdb ran MiXCR on the multiplex PCR reads. This table holds under 300,000 distinct CDR3 sequences, 13% to 15% found once. Sequenced input: blood. Source of these receptors: a middle-aged woman with Graves' hyperthyroidism that later progressed to Graves' ophthalmopathy.

In its sample, this clonotype was seen many times. The rearrangement joins TRBV2 to TRBJ2-5; 10 nucleotides align to TRBD2. CDR1 is SNHLY, CDR2 FYNNEI, per germline. The J segment lost 1 base and the V segment lost 4 bases, leaving 3 bases of the junction unmatched. This CDR3 is built from 15 residues. CDR3 residues: CASSGAGGLQETQYF. The CDR3 DNA follows: TGTGCCAGCAGTGGAGCGGGAGGGCTCCAAGAGACCCAGTACTTC.

Regarding this clonotype: This clone may be a read error of a much larger clone one base away. This chain uses TRBV2 with TRBJ2-7, with unresolved D. The CDR3 spans 15 residues. Germline V CDR1 and CDR2: SNHLY, FYNNEI. The CDR3 nucleotides are TGTGCCGGCAGGACCGGGCCCTCTCCGAACTACGAGCAGTACTTC. It translates to CAGRTGPSPNYEQYF.

The chain has TRBV6-5 and TRBJ2-5; D is undetermined. Trimming pared 2 bases from V and 4 bases from J, leaving 5 bases between. This CDR3 comprises 12 residues. Germline values: CDR1 MNHEY, CDR2 SVGAGI. DNA for the CDR3: TGTGCCAGCAGTTACCCAGGAGAGACCCAGTACTTC. As protein: CASSYPGETQYF.

This clonotype was picked up many times. V is TRBV2 and J is TRBJ2-4; TRBD2 matches at 10 bases. In germline, CDR1 is SNHLY, CDR2 FYNNEI. The junction had 17 bases not matched to a gene; V was cut back by 7 bases and J by 8 bases. The CDR3 spans 17 residues. The CDR3 region has the DNA TGTGCCAGCACCCAGGGGAGCGGGAGGGAGGGTTTGGACATTCAGTACTTC. Residues: CASTQGSGREGLDIQYF.

The J gene is TRBJ2-7, the V gene TRBV6-1, with unresolved D. V was shortened by 6 bases and J by 5 bases, with 8 bases between the two germline ends. Germline loops: CDR1 MNHNS, CDR2 SASEGT. This CDR3 contains 11 residues. DNA of the CDR3: TGTGCCAGCAGAAGGGCCGACGAGCAGTACTTC. Its protein is CASRRADEQYF.

This clonotype was recorded a few times. The rearrangement joins TRBV6-1 to TRBJ2-7, with D hard to call. This CDR3 region has 13 residues. The germline V and J ends were trimmed by 5 bases and 2 bases, with 10 bases remaining between them. The germline V gene encodes CDR1 MNHNS and CDR2 SASEGT. CDR3 nucleotide sequence: TGTGCCAGCAGTCAACACACACCCTACGAGCAGTACTTC. Its protein product is CASSQHTPYEQYF.

This clonotype has more than one count but fewer than ten. The chain combines TRBV2 with TRBJ2-5; TRBD2 matches at 10 bases. J was trimmed by 2 bases and V by 4 bases; bases with no gene match: 4. CDR1 and CDR2 (germline): SNHLY, FYNNEI. This CDR3 has 15 residues. The CDR3 coding sequence is TGTGCCAGCAGTGGAGAACTAGCGGGACAAGAGACCCAGTACTTC. Translating gives CASSGELAGQETQYF.

In its sample, this clonotype was seen many times. This rearrangement joins TRBV19 to TRBJ1-5; tentative D call: TRBD1 (5 bases). This CDR3 has 15 residues. V lost 6 bases to trimming and J lost 0 bases, with 12 bases between them. Looked up from germline, CDR1 is LNHDA and CDR2 is SQIVND (reference sequence). CDR3 sequence reads: CASRGAHFSNQPQHF. CDR3 in DNA: TGTGCCAGTAGAGGGGCCCACTTTAGCAATCAGCCCCAGCATTTT. The variable domain in full, completed from reference TRBV19 and TRBJ1-5, reads DGGITQSPKYLFRKEGQNVTLSCEQNLNHDAMYWYRQDPGQGLRLIYYSQIVNDFQKGDIAEGYSVSREKKESFPLTVTSAQKNPTAFYLCASRGAHFSNQPQHFGDGTRLSIL.

This clonotype showed up many times. CDR3: CASRATSGSLSYNEQFF. DNA for the CDR3: TGTGCCAGCAGGGCGACTAGCGGGAGTCTTTCCTACAATGAGCAGTTCTTC. The chain joins TRBV2 to TRBJ2-1, with TRBD2 matching 12 bases. Germline CDR1 SNHLY, CDR2 FYNNEI. The CDR3 sequence is 17 residues long. V lost 6 bases to trimming and J lost 1 base; unmatched junction nucleotides: 7.